This T cell receptor (beta chain) was documented in a study of CD8 T cells in ankylosing spondylitis. Study-level results: What seemed typical of ankylosing spondylitis blood was a TCR beta motif built from about 8 highly homologous variants. Matched ankylosing spondylitis synovial fluid reportedly showed significant enrichment of disease-linked clones. Some motif variants had been reported before (in reactive arthritis synovial fluid and blood).

This clonotype was seen ten or more times. Its antigen is not identified. With molecular barcodes, quantitative 5'-RACE was used to make the TCR beta libraries. TCRdb used MiXCR to reprocess the 5' RACE reads, holding one entry per CDR3 protein. The sample yields under 300,000 distinct CDR3 sequences, roughly 10% seen once. The CDR3 length is 14 residues. V was cut by 2 bases and J by 3 bases, with 8 bases left in between. Looked up from germline, CDR1 is SGHRS and CDR2 is YFSETQ. V is TRBV5-1 and J is TRBJ2-2, with a possible D match to TRBD2 (6 bases). This TCR was recovered from a male donor with ankylosing spondylitis or in good health (not recorded which). The material sequenced was blood, either unsorted or a sorted T cell fraction (not recorded which). Here the CDR3 DNA reads TGCGCCAGCAGCTTCGGCGGGGACACCGGGGAGCTGTTTTTT. Translation: CASSFGGDTGELFF.